This T cell receptor beta chain was captured in a study of blood T cell repertoires in COVID-19. For the study at large: Samples representing acute and convalescent COVID-19 were sourced from the United States, Italy and Spain.

The repertoire was sequenced with immunoSEQ multiplex PCR; TCRdb's copy has only in-frame clones and lacks some. The profile shows a few hundred thousand clones, roughly nine tenths of them singletons. Germline V gene sequence: CDR1 SGHAT, CDR2 FQNNGV. There are 15 residues in the CDR3. V lost 4 bases, J lost 10 bases, and 14 bases stayed unmatched. This sequence originates from a man in his sixties who had recovered from COVID-19. The sample comprised peripheral blood. The chain is built from TRBV11-2 and TRBJ2-5; 8 bases line up with TRBD2. The DNA for the CDR3 is TGTGCCAGCAGCTCTCTAGCGGGCTCGAAACAGGTCCAGTACTTC. Residues: CASSSLAGSKQVQYF.